This section outlines one T cell receptor beta chain sequence together with its context. The antigen it binds to is not known. No much larger clone exists at a distance of one base, and base qualities are not known. Clipping removes 0 bases from V and 0 bases from J, with 5 as the unmatched junction base count. The CDR3, cysteine through phenylalanine, is 17 amino acids long. The entry retains the CDR3 DNA only, 51 bases that are in frame from base 1. The germline V gene sets CDR1 to SNHLY and CDR2 to FYNNEI. The label giving this sample's time point can be read as: about 28 days (+/-7) after the second vaccine dose. AZD1222 recipients whose second dose came at about 4 weeks and those whose second dose came at about 12 weeks were combined into one group, since spike-specific TCR depth and breadth did not differ between the two schedules. Vaccinee samples came from UK trials COV001 and COV002, including a single-blind randomized controlled phase 2/3 trial of AZD1222 (ChAdOx1 nCoV-19) in healthy adults. Trial participant PBMC samples were collected at day 0 and day 28 after the second dose for TCRbeta chain sequencing.

This sample is drawn from a study of T cell responses to AZD1222 COVID-19 vaccine (dated by TCRdb to the early 2020s). Context from the whole study: A total of more than 230 trial participants underwent TCR sequencing, of whom about 210 received two doses of AZD1222 and some 25 received two doses of the MenACWY control vaccine. Enrollment into the trials was organized by age into subgroups of 18-55, 56-69 and 70-plus years, and those subgroups contained roughly 160, 29 and 62 TCR-sequenced participants, respectively. Overall study outcomes, separate from this receptor: In the small 56-69-year group, the increase in depth fell short of significance, most likely because of low power. Nearly half of unique spike-specific TCRs reportedly recognized epitopes outside regions mutated in the B.1.351 and B.1.1.7 variants. Spike-specific TCR breadth and depth rose significantly after two AZD1222 doses compared with day 0 and with MenACWY recipients. CD4 TCRs associated with the vaccine covered the entire spike protein, and the dominant responses were in regions 160-218 and 743-854. Most participants were white British and females outnumbered males, and the authors suggested that clonal diversity may have been underestimated. No day 14 peak-response samples were available, so repertoires were characterized only after the peak T cell response. Conclusions about previously exposed vaccinees are limited because only six or seven AZD1222 recipients were SARS-CoV-2 seropositive at baseline.

The CDR3 regions of human TCRbeta chains were analyzed by immunosequencing. Per the original workflow: TCRs in the repertoires were matched against a reference library of SARS-CoV-2-specific TCRs that had been generated with the MIRA antigen-specificity platform. Breadth meant the fraction of unique TCRs that were SARS-CoV-2-associated, whereas depth meant the fraction of total T cells that were SARS-CoV-2-associated. Using the MIRA data, each spike-specific TCR was mapped to the spike region that the TCR reacts to and placed in a CD4 or CD8 class. Log10-transformed breadth and depth values were compared by one-way ANOVA with Sidak's multiple comparisons tests. As stored in TCRdb, this immuneACCESS dataset retains in-frame rearrangements with V and J assigned. A fraction of the clones does not appear; measured against another copy, unresolved V genes explain less than half of the discrepancy, and the remainder lacks a known reason. The V and J calls and clone size come from that table; D and trimming were worked out from the DNA. In this sample the table shows more than 110,000 clones, 92% of which occur a single time. The ten largest clones add up to around 3.5% of the sample.

Specimen: peripheral blood, collected 28 days after the second AZD1222 dose. The receptor was isolated from an adult who received the AZD1222 COVID-19 vaccine. The chain links TRBV2 with TRBJ1-5; the junction holds 7 bases that match TRBD1. This receptor has the CDR3 CASSEARDRYSNQPQHF. The DNA is TGTGCCAGCAGTGAAGCCCGGGACAGATATAGCAATCAGCCCCAGCATTTT.